This passage covers 15 T cell receptor beta chains from one sample sequenced in a study of cytomegalovirus exposure and HLA in healthy donors. Vbeta (60) and Jbeta (13) primers were used in the PCR. TCRdb's copy holds only in-frame clones and misses some; the assay was immunoSEQ multiplex PCR. The table lists 65,000 to 90,000 clones, 70% to 80% of them singletons. Sequenced: PBMCs. The origin of the receptors is a man under 40 in good health and CMV-seronegative.

The chain employs TRBV18 and TRBJ2-4, with 8 bases aligning to TRBD2. Germline V gene lookup returns CDR1 KGHSH and CDR2 LQKENI. The CDR3 is made up of 18 amino acids. V shed 3 bases, J shed 0 bases, and the junction held 10 bases outside the gene matches. As DNA, the CDR3 is TGTGCCAGCTCACCGACCGGGGGGGCGGGAGTAGCCAAAAACATTCAGTACTTC. It encodes CASSPTGGAGVAKNIQYF.

Only one count was recorded for this clone. The gene calls are TRBV5-1 and TRBJ2-1; a weak D match, TRBD2 (6 bases). The germline V gene encodes CDR1 SGHRS and CDR2 YFSETQ. The CDR3 contains 13 residues. The V end was cut by 4 bases, the J end by 3 bases, with 8 bases between. The CDR3 sequence is CASSPEGYNEQFF. The CDR3 DNA follows: TGCGCCAGCAGCCCGGAGGGCTACAATGAGCAGTTCTTC.

The rearrangement links TRBV15 to TRBJ1-1; tentatively, D is TRBD1 (5 bases). V lost 5 bases and J 0 bases, leaving 16 bases between the germline ends. Germline V gene sequence: CDR1 LNHNV, CDR2 YYDKDF (reference sequence). This CDR3 region has 16 residues. The CDR3 coding sequence is TGTGCCACCAGCTCCTCCGGGGGTTTCATGAACACTGAAGCTTTCTTT. This gives the protein CATSSSGGFMNTEAFF.

Only one count was recorded for this clone. The gene calls are TRBV7-8 and TRBJ2-7, with D maybe TRBD1 (6 bases). Germline CDR1 SGHVS, CDR2 FQNEAQ. Trimming stripped 1 base from V and 2 bases from J, with 12 bases between. This CDR3 is 15 amino acids long. CDR3: CASSLEWTAAYEQYF. In DNA, the CDR3 is TGTGCCAGCAGCTTAGAATGGACAGCGGCCTACGAGCAGTACTTC.

The chain employs TRBV29-1 and TRBJ2-7, with 8 bases aligning to TRBD2. Germline V gene lookup returns CDR1 SQVTM and CDR2 ANQGSEA. The trim removed 5 bases at V and 6 bases at J, leaving 12 bases unmatched. This CDR3 is 14 amino acids long. CDR3 sequence (DNA): TGCAGCGTTACAGGGCCCGGACTAGCCGGCGAGCAGTACTTC. As protein: CSVTGPGLAGEQYF.

The V gene is TRBV18, the J gene TRBJ1-1; D is ambiguous. V lost 1 base to trimming and J lost 0 bases, with 9 bases between them. Germline V gene data show CDR1 as KGHSH and CDR2 as LQKENI. The CDR3 has 15 residues. CDR3: CASSPRGAMNTEAFF. The CDR3 region has the DNA TGTGCCAGCTCACCACGGGGAGCTATGAACACTGAAGCTTTCTTT.

The chain joins TRBV5-1 to TRBJ1-6, with 7 bases lining up with TRBD1. Unmatched junction bases numbered 8, after V lost 6 bases and J lost 8 bases. Germline CDR1 is SGHRS and CDR2 is YFSETQ. CDR3 length: 14 amino acids. In DNA, the CDR3 is TGCGCCAGCAAACCGGTTACAGGGGATTCACCCCTCCACTTT. It is translated as CASKPVTGDSPLHF.

The chain joins TRBV7-9 to TRBJ1-1; no definite D call. The CDR3 covers 13 residues. Germline CDR1 and CDR2: SEHNR and FQNEAQ (reference sequence). V shed 3 bases and J shed 1 base, with 6 bases lying between them. Here the CDR3 DNA reads TGTGCCAGCAGCTTGGGCACGAACACTGAAGCTTTCTTT. Protein: CASSLGTNTEAFF.

J is TRBJ1-1 and V is TRBV5-1, with no clear D. This CDR3 is 11 amino acids long. Trimming cost V 0 bases and J 11 bases, with 8 bases left between them. Germline CDR1 is SGHRS and CDR2 is YFSETQ. The CDR3 DNA reads as TGCGCCAGCAGCTTGGAGGGAGAGGCTTTCTTT. This translates into CASSLEGEAFF.

The CDR3 here is CAWRAGGGQPQHF. CDR3 nucleotides: TGTGCCTGGAGAGCAGGGGGCGGTCAGCCCCAGCATTTT. V gene TRBV30 combines with J gene TRBJ1-5; 8 bases fit TRBD1. CDR3 size: 13 residues. Trimming removed 3 bases from V and 6 bases from J; junction bases left unmatched: 4. Germline CDR1 GTSNPN, CDR2 SVGIG (reference sequence).

The V call is TRBV20-1, the J call TRBJ1-1; no definite D call. Germline V lookup: CDR1 DFQATT, CDR2 SNEGSKA (reference sequence). CDR3 length: 11 amino acids. The V gene lost 5 bases and the J gene lost 10 bases, with 14 bases spanning the gap. The CDR3 sequence is CSALPQRVAFF. DNA for the CDR3: TGCAGTGCTTTACCCCAGCGAGTAGCTTTCTTT.

The chain carries TRBV7-9 and TRBJ2-1; D uncertain. With 4 bases removed from V and 9 bases from J, the gap between germline ends came to 7 bases. This CDR3 has 11 residues. The germline CDR1 and CDR2 sequences are SEHNR and FQNEAQ (reference sequence). For the CDR3, the DNA is TGTGCCAGCAGCTATAGTGGTGAGCAGTTCTTC. Translated: CASSYSGEQFF.

The chain joins TRBV30 to TRBJ1-2; D possibly corresponds to TRBD1 (6 bases). CDR3 length: 12 amino acids. Trimming pared 1 base from V and 4 bases from J, leaving 7 bases between. Germline loops: CDR1 GTSNPN, CDR2 SVGIG (reference sequence). The CDR3 region has the DNA TGTGCCTGGAGTGGGACAGCCTATGGCTACACCTTC. Translated, it gives CAWSGTAYGYTF.

Details on this clone: One junction end does not reproduce the germline sequence, and a read error may be involved. The gene calls are TRBV28 and TRBJ2-5, with 8 bases aligning to TRBD2. The CDR3 extends over 15 amino acids. The germline V gene has CDR1 MDHEN and CDR2 SYDVKM. As DNA, the CDR3 is TGTTCCAGCAGTTTGATGGTAGCGGGACCAGAGACCCAGTACTTC. Translated: CSSSLMVAGPETQYF.

This chain uses TRBV4-1 with TRBJ2-7; 7 nucleotides align to TRBD2. V lost 4 bases and J lost 1; bases outside the gene matches: 4. This CDR3 is built from 14 residues. Germline V gene sequence: CDR1 MGHRA, CDR2 YSYEKL. CDR3 region: CASSRSGGSYEQYF. CDR3 sequence (DNA): TGCGCCAGCAGCCGATCCGGGGGGTCCTACGAGCAGTACTTC.